This record looks at one TCR beta chain sequence and its context. TCRdb reprocessed the PCR reads via MiXCR and lists one record per CDR3 protein. The sample records around 460,000 distinct CDR3 sequences, about a fifth being singletons. The source of the sample is a study of molecular identifiers for immune sequencing clone quantification. This clonotype was obtained from a human donor in good health. Some libraries in this study had Jurkat cell RNA spiked in. The material sequenced was naive CD8+ T cells from blood, with Jurkat cell RNA spiked in. Subset given: FACS-sorted CD8+CD4-CCR7+CD45RA+ naive T cells.

CDR3 amino acids: CASSPLLLAASTDTQYF. The CDR3 DNA sequence: TGTGCCAGCAGCCCTCTCCTACTAGCGGCTAGCACAGATACGCAGTATTTT. The chain has TRBV14 and TRBJ2-3, with TRBD2 matching over 8 bases. The CDR3 has 17 amino acids. Germline V gene lookup returns CDR1 SGHDN and CDR2 FVKESK. V shed 4 bases and J 0 bases; nucleotides not matched to a gene: 9.